A single sample gave rise to the 26 T cell receptor beta chains below, sequenced in a study of blood T cell repertoires in COVID-19. This table comes from immunoSEQ multiplex PCR, and its TCRdb copy is limited to in-frame clones, with some not included. The data contain about 220,000 clones, approximately 85% of them singletons. Sequenced material: peripheral blood. The receptors were gathered from a woman in her 70s with acute or convalescent COVID-19.

This chain uses TRBV19 with TRBJ1-2; D is ambiguous. Germline assignment: CDR1 LNHDA and CDR2 SQIVND (reference sequence). The CDR3 is 15 amino acids. The V end lost 1 base, the J end lost 1 base, and 10 bases lay between the germline ends. The chain's CDR3 is CASSIVGSGNYGYTF. CDR3 in DNA: TGTGCCAGTAGTATAGTTGGGAGCGGTAACTATGGCTACACCTTC.

This clone was observed many times. The chain has TRBV20-1 and TRBJ1-1, with TRBD1 as a possible D gene (6 bases). CDR3 size: 13 residues. Germline CDR1 and CDR2: DFQATT and SNEGSKA (reference sequence). V was pared by 3 bases and J by 7 bases, with 15 bases between. The CDR3 nucleotides are TGCAGTGCTAGTATTGGGGGCGAGGGTGAAGCTTTCTTT. It translates to CSASIGGEGEAFF.

This chain joins TRBV5-1 and TRBJ2-5; 9 bases map to TRBD1. CDR1 is SGHRS and CDR2 is YFSETQ in the germline V gene. V gave up 3 bases and J gave up 2 bases; unmatched junction bases: 8. The CDR3 is 16 amino acids. The CDR3 DNA follows: TGCGCCAGCAGCTGGGGGGGACAGGGAACACAAGAGACCCAGTACTTC. Translated: CASSWGGQGTQETQYF.

V usage is TRBV11-2 and J usage is TRBJ1-5; 7 bases match TRBD1. Trimming cost V 3 bases and J 6 bases; bases outside gene matches: 2. Germline V gives CDR1 SGHAT, CDR2 FQNNGV. CDR3 size: 13 residues. CDR3 DNA: TGTGCCAGCAGCTTGACAGGGCTTCAGCCCCAGCATTTT. It is translated as CASSLTGLQPQHF.

This chain connects TRBV12-3 or TRBV12-4 to TRBJ1-2, with D maybe TRBD1 (5 bases). V shed 5 bases and J shed 2 bases, with 6 bases lying between them. The CDR3 has 12 amino acids. This chain's CDR3 is CASSGGNYGYTF. In DNA form, the CDR3 reads TGTGCCAGCAGTGGGGGGAACTATGGCTACACCTTC.

J is TRBJ2-1 and V is TRBV6-5, with D tentatively TRBD2 (5 bases). The CDR3 loop spans 14 amino acids. Deletions cut 6 bases from V and 0 bases from J, with 9 bases between. Germline CDR1 is MNHEY and CDR2 is SVGAGI. Written as DNA, the CDR3 is TGTGCCAGCAGGGACTTCAGCTCCTACAATGAGCAGTTCTTC. Its protein is CASRDFSSYNEQFF.

The chain recombines TRBV7-9 with TRBJ1-5; a weak D match, TRBD1 (5 bases). Germline loops: CDR1 SEHNR, CDR2 FQNEAQ (reference sequence). V was trimmed by 5 bases and J by 6 bases, leaving 14 bases between them. CDR3 length: 14 residues. CDR3 sequence reads: CASSISTGTQPQHF. CDR3 DNA sequence: TGTGCCAGCAGCATAAGTACAGGCACTCAGCCCCAGCATTTT.

The chain couples TRBV2 to TRBJ1-6, with D hard to call. CDR1 is SNHLY and CDR2 is FYNNEI in the germline V gene. Trimming removed 2 bases from V and 9 bases from J, with 5 bases in between. This CDR3 has 12 amino acids. The CDR3 loop is CASSETASPLHF. CDR3 DNA: TGTGCCAGCAGTGAAACAGCTTCACCCCTCCACTTT.

The chain links TRBV28 to TRBJ1-6, with TRBD1 matching over 9 bases. The ends lost 6 bases at V and 10 bases at J; junction bases unmatched: 7. CDR1 MDHEN and CDR2 SYDVKM come from the germline V gene. CDR3 length: 14 residues. The CDR3 nucleotides read TGTGCCAGCAGGCTGGGACAGGGCAGCTCACCCCTCCACTTT. Its protein is CASRLGQGSSPLHF. Full variable domain (rest looked up from reference TRBV28 and TRBJ1-6): DVKVTQSSRYLVKRTGEKVFLECVQDMDHENMFWYRQDPGLGLRLIYFSYDVKMKEKGDIPEGYSVSREKKERFSLILESASTNQTSMYLCASRLGQGSSPLHFGNGTRLTVT.

The chain is built from TRBV5-4 and TRBJ1-1; D is unresolved. The germline V gene encodes CDR1 SGHNT and CDR2 YYREEE (reference sequence). This CDR3 comprises 15 residues. Trimming took off 4 bases at V and 1 base at J, with 14 bases between the two ends. The DNA of the CDR3 is TGTGCCAGCAGCCTCGGCGGGAGCCCGAACACTGAAGCTTTCTTT. Translation: CASSLGGSPNTEAFF.

This clone was found a few times. The DNA for the CDR3 is TGTGCCAGCAGTCCGGTATGGGCAGGGGTAGGTCGGCTCTCCTACGAGCAGTACTTC. Translating it yields CASSPVWAGVGRLSYEQYF. The chain combines TRBV28 with TRBJ2-7; weak D call: TRBD1 (6 bases). CDR3 length: 19 residues. Germline V CDR1 and CDR2: MDHEN, SYDVKM. V was trimmed by 5 bases and J by 0 bases, leaving 26 bases between them. The complete variable domain, with remaining parts taken from reference TRBV28 and TRBJ2-7, reads DVKVTQSSRYLVKRTGEKVFLECVQDMDHENMFWYRQDPGLGLRLIYFSYDVKMKEKGDIPEGYSVSREKKERFSLILESASTNQTSMYLCASSPVWAGVGRLSYEQYFGPGTRLTVT.

J is TRBJ1-5 and V is TRBV5-5, with unresolved D. Trimming left V 0 bases short and J 0 bases short, with 10 bases between. This CDR3 has 16 residues. Germline V lookup: CDR1 SGHKS, CDR2 YYEKEE (reference sequence). The CDR3 sequence: CASSLAEAHSNQPQHF. The CDR3 DNA follows: TGTGCCAGCAGCTTGGCAGAGGCTCATAGCAATCAGCCCCAGCATTTT.

This clone has only a few counts. V is TRBV4-1 and J is TRBJ2-3, with D possibly TRBD1 on 6 matching bases. The germline V gene encodes CDR1 MGHRA and CDR2 YSYEKL. The CDR3 is 15 amino acids. Trimming stripped 2 bases from V and 1 base from J, with 10 bases between. The CDR3 DNA reads TGCGCCAGCAGCCAACAGGGGTTCGGCACAGATACGCAGTATTTT. Protein sequence: CASSQQGFGTDTQYF.

Written as DNA, the CDR3 is TGTGCCACCAGTGATGTAGGCAGGGGCTACAATGAGCAGTTCTTC. This translates into CATSDVGRGYNEQFF. This chain joins TRBV24-1 and TRBJ2-1; D possibly corresponds to TRBD1 (6 bases). This CDR3 spans 15 amino acids. The V gene's germline CDR1 is KGHDR and CDR2 SFDVKD. Trimming pared 3 bases from V and 3 bases from J, leaving 11 bases between.

V gene TRBV5-4 combines with J gene TRBJ1-2, with 7 bases identical to TRBD1. Trimming cost V 2 bases and J 2 bases; bases outside gene matches: 6. Germline-derived CDR1 and CDR2 are SGHNT and YYREEE (reference sequence). The CDR3 consists of 15 residues. CDR3 bases: TGTGCCAGCAGCTTCGGACAGGAATTAAACTATGGCTACACCTTC. Translating it yields CASSFGQELNYGYTF.

Regarding this clone: The sample carries other DNA sequences with the same CDR3. The chain has TRBV3-1 (or the pseudogene TRBV3-2) and TRBJ1-5, with D unresolved. Per germline, CDR1 LGHDT and CDR2 YNNKEL (reference sequence). Trimming left V 0 bases short and J 1 base short, with 7 bases between. This CDR3 contains 15 residues. CDR3 nucleotide sequence: TGTGCCAGCAGCCAAGATCTACGGAGCAATCAGCCCCAGCATTTT. Protein: CASSQDLRSNQPQHF.

The chain is built from TRBV11-3 and TRBJ2-3; the D gene is possibly TRBD1 (6 bases). This CDR3 region has 12 residues. Germline CDR1 and CDR2: SGHNT and YENEEA. The germline V and J ends were trimmed by 5 bases and 10 bases, with 13 bases remaining between them. CDR3 region: CASSPVTGPQYF. Written as DNA, the CDR3 is TGTGCCAGCAGCCCAGTCACAGGGCCGCAGTATTTT.

V gene TRBV4-2 combines with J gene TRBJ1-3; 11 bases are a match to TRBD1. The ends lost 5 bases at V and 1 base at J; junction bases unmatched: 7. Germline V gene sequence: CDR1 LGHNA, CDR2 YNFKEQ. CDR3 length equals 17 residues. The CDR3 DNA sequence: TGTGCCAGCAGCAGGGACAGGGGGGACCAGTCTGGAAACACCATATATTTT. The encoded protein is CASSRDRGDQSGNTIYF.

The chain combines TRBV11-2 with TRBJ1-4; D remains unclear. CDR1 is SGHAT, CDR2 FQNNGV, per germline. Between the trimmed V and J ends, which lost 5 bases and 8 bases, there was a span of 21 bases. The CDR3 has 16 residues. CDR3 in DNA: TGTGCCAGCAGCCCAGGACTTGGGGATGGGAGGGAAAAACTGTTTTTT. This encodes CASSPGLGDGREKLFF.

The chain recombines TRBV19 with TRBJ2-3, with a possible D match to TRBD2 (7 bases). CDR1 is LNHDA, CDR2 SQIVND, per germline (reference sequence). The CDR3 contains 15 residues. The germline V and J ends were trimmed by 3 bases and 3 bases, with 13 bases remaining between them. The CDR3: CASSILGGQTDTQYF. CDR3 nucleotides: TGTGCCAGTAGTATCCTGGGGGGGCAGACAGATACGCAGTATTTT.

This clone has a single count. The V call is TRBV28, the J call TRBJ1-1; 7 bases line up with TRBD1. Losses at the gene ends were 6 bases for V and 0 bases for J; bases not matched to a gene: 4. This CDR3 is 14 amino acids long. Germline V lookup: CDR1 MDHEN, CDR2 SYDVKM. CDR3 coding DNA: TGTGCCAGCAGGGAGGGACAGATGAACACTGAAGCTTTCTTT. Translation: CASREGQMNTEAFF.

The V gene is TRBV2, the J gene TRBJ1-2; 9 bases line up with TRBD1. V was pared by 7 bases and J by 2 bases, with 2 bases of the junction left unmatched. Germline V gene sequence: CDR1 SNHLY, CDR2 FYNNEI. The CDR3 length is 13 residues. The CDR3 DNA follows: TGTGCCAGCAAAACAGGGGGCAACTATGGCTACACCTTC. This sequence encodes CASKTGGNYGYTF.

J is TRBJ1-5 and V is TRBV9; D ambiguous. Per germline, CDR1 SGDLS and CDR2 YYNGEE. This CDR3 has 13 residues. Trimming left V 3 bases short and J 6 bases short, with 10 bases between. DNA for the CDR3: TGTGCCAGCAGCGAGGGAGGTAGTCAGCCCCAGCATTTT. Amino acids: CASSEGGSQPQHF.

This chain uses TRBV7-6 with TRBJ1-4, with TRBD1 matching over 10 bases. The CDR3 loop spans 17 amino acids. With V trimmed by 0 bases and J by 7 bases, 8 bases remained unmatched. Germline CDR1 and CDR2: SGHVS and FNYEAQ. For the CDR3, the DNA is TGTGCCAGCAGCTTAGCCACAATCGGACAGGGGGGTGAAAAACTGTTTTTT. It translates to CASSLATIGQGGEKLFF.

The chain couples TRBV30 to TRBJ2-4; 9 nucleotides align to TRBD2. Germline V gives CDR1 GTSNPN, CDR2 SVGIG (reference sequence). V was pared by 0 bases and J by 11 bases, with 8 bases of the junction left unmatched. The CDR3 runs to 14 residues. In DNA, the CDR3 is TGTGCCTGGAGTGTACTGGTGACTAGCGGTGTTCAGTACTTC. Translated, it gives CAWSVLVTSGVQYF.

The DNA for the CDR3 is TGTGCCAGCAGCACACCTCGCCAGGGGGACGATGGCTACACCTTC. Translation gives CASSTPRQGDDGYTF. The genes are TRBV6-5 and TRBJ1-2; 7 bases line up with TRBD1. Trimming removed 6 bases from V and 6 bases from J; junction bases left unmatched: 13. The CDR3 length is 15 residues. The germline V gene encodes CDR1 MNHEY and CDR2 SVGAGI.